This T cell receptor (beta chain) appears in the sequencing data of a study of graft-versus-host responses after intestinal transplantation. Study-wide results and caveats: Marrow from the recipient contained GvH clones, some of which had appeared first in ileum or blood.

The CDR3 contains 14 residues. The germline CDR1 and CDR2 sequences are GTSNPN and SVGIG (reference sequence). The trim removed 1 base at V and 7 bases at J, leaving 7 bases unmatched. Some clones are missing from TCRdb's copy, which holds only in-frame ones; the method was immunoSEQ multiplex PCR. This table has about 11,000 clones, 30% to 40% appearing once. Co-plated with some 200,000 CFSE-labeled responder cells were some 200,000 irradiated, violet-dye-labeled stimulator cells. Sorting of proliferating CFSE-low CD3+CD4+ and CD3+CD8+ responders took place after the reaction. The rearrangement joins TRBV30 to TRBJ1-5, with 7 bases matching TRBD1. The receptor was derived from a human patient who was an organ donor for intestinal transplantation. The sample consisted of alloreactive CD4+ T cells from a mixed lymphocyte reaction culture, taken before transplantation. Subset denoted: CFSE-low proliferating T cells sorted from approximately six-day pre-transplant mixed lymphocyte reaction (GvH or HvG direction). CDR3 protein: CAWSGQGARQPQHF. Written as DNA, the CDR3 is TGTGCCTGGAGTGGACAGGGCGCCCGGCAGCCCCAGCATTTT.